The 26 T cell receptor beta chains below come from one sample, sequenced in a study of blood T cell repertoires in COVID-19. Assay: immunoSEQ multiplex PCR; the TCRdb copy retains only in-frame clones and omits some. The top ten clones hold about 4% of a sample with 250,000 or so clones, approximately 90% of them seen once. The specimen was PBMCs or T cells enriched from blood (not recorded which). Source of these receptors: a woman under 40 with acute COVID-19.

V and J are TRBV2 and TRBJ1-5, with D unresolved. This CDR3 is 12 amino acids long. Germline CDR1 is SNHLY and CDR2 is FYNNEI. V lost 4 bases, J lost 7 bases, and 8 bases lay in between. The CDR3: CASSVLQQPQHF. Written as DNA, the CDR3 is TGTGCCAGCAGTGTACTACAACAGCCCCAGCATTTT.

V usage is TRBV28 and J usage is TRBJ1-3; D is undetermined. Trimming took 1 base from V and 0 from J, leaving 7 bases between them. The CDR3 extends over 15 amino acids. Germline CDR1 is MDHEN and CDR2 is SYDVKM. The CDR3 DNA reads as TGTGCCAGCAGTTTATTGTCAGTCTCTGGAAACACCATATATTTT. It specifies CASSLLSVSGNTIYF.

CDR3 sequence: CAIQGQGYEQYF. In nucleotides, the CDR3 is TGTGCCATCCAGGGACAGGGGTACGAGCAGTACTTC. The chain couples TRBV10-3 to TRBJ2-7, with TRBD1 identical over 10 bases. Trimming removed 8 bases from V and 4 bases from J; junction bases left unmatched: 2. The CDR3 sequence is 12 residues long. Germline lookup yields CDR1 ENHRY and CDR2 SYGVKD.

The DNA for the CDR3 is TGTGCCACCAGTGATTTCCTGACAGGGTGGGATACGCAGTATTTT. It encodes CATSDFLTGWDTQYF. This rearrangement joins TRBV24-1 to TRBJ2-3; the match to TRBD1 covers 7 bases. This CDR3 has 15 amino acids. Germline V gives CDR1 KGHDR, CDR2 SFDVKD. The V and J ends lost 1 base and 6 bases, in that order; junction bases with no gene match: 6.

V and J are TRBV5-1 and TRBJ1-2; the match to TRBD1 covers 10 bases. CDR1 is SGHRS and CDR2 is YFSETQ in the germline V gene. V was pared by 4 bases and J by 7 bases, with 10 bases of the junction left unmatched. The CDR3 is 15 residues long. The CDR3 DNA follows: TGCGCCAGCAGCCCCGGACAGGGGGTTCTTGGTGGCTACACCTTC. Residues: CASSPGQGVLGGYTF.

The chain has TRBV29-1 and TRBJ2-2; D is possibly TRBD1 (6 bases). Germline V lookup: CDR1 SQVTM, CDR2 ANQGSEA. The CDR3 has 13 residues. The V end lost 6 bases, the J end lost 7 bases, and 15 bases lay between the germline ends. The CDR3: CSVTRDIHGELFF. DNA for the CDR3: TGCAGCGTGACCCGGGACATTCACGGGGAGCTGTTTTTT.

The chain employs TRBV7-6 and TRBJ1-3; TRBD1 matches at 8 bases. CDR3 length: 16 residues. The germline gives CDR1 SGHVS, CDR2 FNYEAQ. Trimming cost V 5 bases and J 1 base; bases outside gene matches: 7. CDR3 region: CASSPNRGNSGNTIYF. CDR3 in DNA: TGTGCCAGCAGCCCCAACAGGGGGAATTCTGGAAACACCATATATTTT.

The V call is TRBV11-3, the J call TRBJ2-6; 12 positions match TRBD1. Looked up from germline, CDR1 is SGHNT and CDR2 is YENEEA. V trimming: 0 bases; J trimming: 1 base; junction bases outside the gene matches: 10. The CDR3 extends over 21 amino acids. In DNA form, the CDR3 reads TGTGCCAGCAGCTTAGAAAATTTCCCGGGACAGGGGGCGTCTGGGGCCAACGTCCTGACTTTC. It encodes CASSLENFPGQGASGANVLTF. Looking up the rest from reference TRBV11-3 and TRBJ2-6 gives the full variable domain: EAGVVQSPRYKIIEKKQPVAFWCNPISGHNTLYWYLQNLGQGPELLIRYENEEAVDDSQLPKDRFSAERLKGVDSTLKIQPAELGDSAVYLCASSLENFPGQGASGANVLTFGAGSRLTVL.

V and J are TRBV6-4 and TRBJ2-1; D unresolved. V was pared by 10 bases and J by 9 bases, with 13 bases between. This CDR3 is 11 amino acids long. CDR1 is MRHNA and CDR2 is SNTAGT in the germline V gene. CDR3 in DNA: TGTGCCAACCCCCTAGTTGGTGAGCAGTTCTTC. Translating it yields CANPLVGEQFF.

The gene calls are TRBV28 and TRBJ1-6; D perhaps matches TRBD1 (6 bases). Trimming removed 2 bases from V and 6 bases from J, with 8 bases in between. Germline CDR1 reads MDHEN; CDR2 reads SYDVKM. The CDR3 has 14 residues. This chain's CDR3 is CASSLRRGNSPLHF. The CDR3 coding sequence is TGTGCCAGCAGTTTACGCAGGGGTAATTCACCCCTCCACTTT.

V gene TRBV2 combines with J gene TRBJ2-2; D perhaps matches TRBD1 (5 bases). Between the trimmed V and J ends, which lost 8 bases and 2 bases, there was a span of 9 bases. Germline lookup yields CDR1 SNHLY and CDR2 FYNNEI. This CDR3 has 13 residues. CDR3: CASYQGNTGELFF. CDR3 nucleotide sequence: TGTGCCAGCTATCAGGGCAACACCGGGGAGCTGTTTTTT. The variable domain in full, with the rest retrieved from reference TRBV2 and TRBJ2-2, is EPEVTQTPSHQVTQMGQEVILRCVPISNHLYFYWYRQILGQKVEFLVSFYNNEISEKSEIFDDQFSVERPDGSNFTLKIRSTKLEDSAMYFCASYQGNTGELFFGEGSRLTVL.

This clone showed up just once. The chain recombines TRBV3-1 (or the pseudogene TRBV3-2) with TRBJ2-1; 9 nucleotides agree with TRBD2. CDR1 is LGHDT and CDR2 is YNNKEL in the germline V gene (reference sequence). This CDR3 region has 15 residues. The ends lost 4 bases at V and 5 bases at J; junction bases unmatched: 6. CDR3 sequence reads: CASSLSGRTNNEQFF. CDR3 nucleotide sequence: TGTGCCAGCAGCCTCAGCGGGAGGACGAACAATGAGCAGTTCTTC.

The chain joins TRBV28 to TRBJ2-1; 12 positions match TRBD2. Losses at the gene ends were 5 bases for V and 7 bases for J; bases not matched to a gene: 9. Germline V gives CDR1 MDHEN, CDR2 SYDVKM. This CDR3 is built from 16 residues. Here the CDR3 DNA reads TGTGCCAGCAGTCTGACTAGCGGGAGCTTCCCAAATGAGCAGTTCTTC. This gives the protein CASSLTSGSFPNEQFF.

The chain employs TRBV24-1 and TRBJ2-1; TRBD2 agrees at 13 bases. Germline assignment: CDR1 KGHDR and CDR2 SFDVKD. The CDR3 sequence is 15 residues long. The V segment lost 2 bases and the J segment 9 bases; nucleotides outside the gene matches: 3. CDR3 nucleotide sequence: TGTGCCACCAGTGATTCGGGACTAGCGGGACTTGAGCAGTTCTTC. This sequence encodes CATSDSGLAGLEQFF.

The chain uses TRBV7-9 and TRBJ2-1, with TRBD2 matching 7 bases. This CDR3 contains 18 residues. Germline assignment: CDR1 SEHNR and CDR2 FQNEAQ (reference sequence). V was clipped by 3 bases and J by 1 base; unmatched bases: 12. The CDR3 nucleotides are TGTGCCAGCAGCTTCTCGGGGAGGGCCGGTAATTCCTACAATGAGCAGTTCTTC. As protein: CASSFSGRAGNSYNEQFF.

The chain carries TRBV10-3 and TRBJ1-2; 7 bases agree with TRBD1. The CDR3 runs 14 residues. Germline CDR1 and CDR2: ENHRY and SYGVKD. J lost 8 bases, V lost 6 bases, and 12 bases had no gene match. Written as DNA, the CDR3 is TGTGCCATCAGCCTTACGACAGGGAAAAGGGGCTACACCTTC. Its protein product is CAISLTTGKRGYTF.

V and J are TRBV19 and TRBJ2-7, with D maybe TRBD1 (5 bases). The CDR3 contains 13 residues. Germline V gene data show CDR1 as LNHDA and CDR2 as SQIVND (reference sequence). V was pared by 1 base and J by 6 bases, with 10 bases between. CDR3 sequence reads: CASSIGTRGEQYF. CDR3 coding DNA: TGTGCCAGTAGTATAGGGACAAGGGGCGAGCAGTACTTC.

The chain employs TRBV6-5 and TRBJ2-7, with TRBD2 matching 9 bases. The germline V gene has CDR1 MNHEY and CDR2 SVGAGI. The V gene end was trimmed by 4 bases and the J gene end by 5 bases; junction bases not matched to a gene: 12. The CDR3 runs to 16 residues. The CDR3 DNA reads as TGTGCCAGCAGTTTCACTCCCGGGACTAGCAGTAACGAGCAGTACTTC. Its protein product is CASSFTPGTSSNEQYF.

V usage is TRBV6-1 and J usage is TRBJ2-7, with D uncertain. The CDR3 runs to 14 residues. Germline lookup yields CDR1 MNHNS and CDR2 SASEGT. V dropped 0 bases and J dropped 3 bases, with 9 bases sitting between them. CDR3 residues: CASSEAGQDYEQYF. CDR3 in DNA: TGTGCCAGCAGTGAAGCGGGCCAGGACTACGAGCAGTACTTC.

The rearrangement links TRBV6-2 or TRBV6-3 to TRBJ2-7; 7 nucleotides match TRBD1. Germline-derived CDR1 and CDR2 are MNHEY and SVGEGT. V lost 6 bases, J lost 2 bases, and 4 bases stayed unmatched. This CDR3 has 13 residues. The CDR3 DNA reads TGTGCCAGCAGCCCCGGGACAGCCTACGAGCAGTACTTC. As protein: CASSPGTAYEQYF.

This sequence joins TRBV7-3 and TRBJ2-7, with 10 bases lining up with TRBD2. Trimming cost V 4 bases and J 2 bases; bases outside gene matches: 8. The CDR3 is 16 residues long. From germline, CDR1 is SGHTA and CDR2 FQGTGA. The CDR3 region is CASSYRGLARAYEQYF. In nucleotides, the CDR3 is TGTGCCAGCAGCTATCGGGGACTAGCGAGAGCCTACGAGCAGTACTTC. Together with reference TRBV7-3 and TRBJ2-7, the CDR3 gives the full variable domain: GAGVSQTPSNKVTEKGKYVELRCDPISGHTALYWYRQSLGQGPEFLIYFQGTGAADDSGLPNDRFFAVRPEGSVSTLKIQRTERGDSAVYLCASSYRGLARAYEQYFGPGTRLTVT.

J is TRBJ1-2 and V is TRBV28; 9 bases are shared with TRBD1. The germline CDR1 and CDR2 sequences are MDHEN and SYDVKM. Unmatched junction bases numbered 9, after V lost 8 bases and J lost 8 bases. The CDR3 covers 13 residues. The CDR3 DNA is TGTGCCAGCGAGCCGGGACAGGGAATCGGCTACACCTTC. Protein sequence: CASEPGQGIGYTF.

The chain couples TRBV14 to TRBJ2-3, with 8 bases lining up with TRBD2. V lost 0 bases and J lost 6; bases outside the gene matches: 11. Germline V gene lookup returns CDR1 SGHDN and CDR2 FVKESK. This CDR3 region has 17 residues. This CDR3 reads CASSQDGIAGMRDTQYF. DNA of the CDR3: TGTGCCAGCAGCCAAGATGGGATAGCGGGGATGCGGGATACGCAGTATTTT.

V and J are TRBV6-5 and TRBJ2-7, with a weak D call TRBD1 (6 bases). The CDR3 length is 13 residues. Trimming removed 6 bases from V and 0 bases from J, with 9 bases in between. Per the germline V gene, CDR1 is MNHEY and CDR2 is SVGAGI. The CDR3 region is CASRDRNSYEQYF. The DNA of the CDR3 is TGTGCCAGCAGAGACAGGAACTCCTACGAGCAGTACTTC.

V and J are TRBV28 and TRBJ2-7, with TRBD1 matching 9 bases. Germline CDR1 MDHEN, CDR2 SYDVKM. CDR3 length: 14 amino acids. V was clipped by 6 bases and J by 4 bases; unmatched bases: 7. Here the CDR3 reads CASRKTGGDYEQYF. For the CDR3, the DNA is TGTGCCAGCAGGAAGACAGGGGGGGATTACGAGCAGTACTTC.

This clone has a single count. The chain links TRBV28 to TRBJ1-2; D is possibly TRBD1 (6 bases). Germline-derived CDR1 and CDR2 are MDHEN and SYDVKM. The CDR3 runs to 13 residues. Trimming pared 6 bases from V and 5 bases from J, leaving 13 bases between. CDR3 nucleotides: TGTGCCAGCAGCTCAGGGGATTTGTATGGCTACACCTTC. This translates into CASSSGDLYGYTF.